The source of this T cell receptor (beta chain) is a study of T cell changes during pregnancy in multiple sclerosis. The assay was immunoSEQ multiplex PCR, and TCRdb's table has in-frame clones only and misses some. The sample records 45,000 to 55,000 clones, roughly 90% being singletons. The V end lost 5 bases, the J end lost 6 bases, and 13 bases lay between the germline ends. CDR1 and CDR2 (germline): MDHEN, SYDVKM. The CDR3 is 13 residues long. The chain links TRBV28 to TRBJ1-1; no reliable D call. The specimen was CD4+ T cells from peripheral blood mononuclear cells, collected after pregnancy. The receptor's source is a female donor in good health, enrolled as a control in a pregnancy study. The CDR3: CASSPRFSAEAFF. In DNA form, the CDR3 reads TGTGCCAGCAGTCCTAGATTTAGCGCTGAAGCTTTCTTT.